This T cell receptor (beta chain) came from a study of T cells in Graves' hyperthyroidism and ophthalmopathy. It was RNA transcripts that yielded the amplified TCR beta CDR3 regions. TCR CDR3 regions were first amplified by RT-PCR with HTBI primers. TCRdb called the multiplex PCR reads again in MiXCR, with one record for every CDR3 protein. The sample contains about 410,000 distinct CDR3 sequences, roughly 14% of which appear only once. Each ophthalmopathy patient scored at least 3 on the Clinical Activity Score and at least 4 on NOSPECS grade, with duration under 3 months. The CDR3 extends over 15 amino acids. V was clipped by 6 bases and J by 0 bases; unmatched bases: 5. The germline V gene has CDR1 KGHSH and CDR2 LQKENI.

The sample consisted of blood. The genes are TRBV18 and TRBJ1-2; TRBD1 matches at 9 bases. This TCR derives from a man in his late teens or twenties with Graves' ophthalmopathy. CDR3 nucleotide sequence: TGTGCCAGCTCCCGGGGACAGGGACCTAACTATGGCTACACCTTC. Encoded protein: CASSRGQGPNYGYTF.